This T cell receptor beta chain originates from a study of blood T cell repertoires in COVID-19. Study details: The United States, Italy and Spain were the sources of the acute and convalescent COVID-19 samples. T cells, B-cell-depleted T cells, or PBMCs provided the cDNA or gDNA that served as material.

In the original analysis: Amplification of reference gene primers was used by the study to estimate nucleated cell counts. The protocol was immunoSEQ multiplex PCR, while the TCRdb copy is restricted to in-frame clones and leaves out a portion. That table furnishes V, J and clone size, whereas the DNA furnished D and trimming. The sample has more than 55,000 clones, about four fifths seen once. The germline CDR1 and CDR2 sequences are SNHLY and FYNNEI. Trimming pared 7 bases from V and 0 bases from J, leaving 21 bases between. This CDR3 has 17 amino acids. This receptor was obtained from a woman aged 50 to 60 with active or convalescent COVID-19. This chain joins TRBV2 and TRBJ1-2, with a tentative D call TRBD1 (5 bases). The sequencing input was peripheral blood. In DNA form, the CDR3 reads TGTGCCAGCACCGAACAGGCAACCCTAAAAGCTAACTATGGCTACACCTTC. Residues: CASTEQATLKANYGYTF.